The rows below give T cell receptor beta chains drawn from one sample of a study of blood T cell repertoires in COVID-19. Some clones are missing from TCRdb's copy, which holds only in-frame ones; the method was immunoSEQ multiplex PCR. Of 200,000 to 300,000 clones in the sample, roughly 85% were seen once. Sequenced input: peripheral blood. These receptor sequences come from a man in his fifties or sixties with COVID-19, enrolled during active disease. The CDR3 runs from the conserved cysteine through the conserved F or W. The order of the fields is clone size, V gene, D gene, J gene, CDR3 DNA, CDR3 protein. The D gene is left open where the match is weak. Rows may omit the clone size; those that give it use once, few, many or a size class.

size: .; V: TRBV18; D: TRBD2; J: TRBJ2-5; DNA: TGTGCCAGCTCACCAACGGGAGGCCAAGAGACCCAGTACTTC; CDR3: CASSPTGGQETQYF
size: .; V: TRBV2; D: TRBD1; J: TRBJ1-2; DNA: TGTGCCAGCAGTGAAGGGGGACAGAGATCTGGCTACACCTTC; CDR3: CASSEGGQRSGYTF
size: few; V: TRBV6-5; D: TRBD1; J: TRBJ1-5; DNA: TGTGCCAGCCAGAGACAGGGGTATAGCAATCAGCCCCAGCATTTT; CDR3: CASQRQGYSNQPQHF
size: .; V: TRBV24-1; D: TRBD1; J: TRBJ1-1; DNA: TGTGCCACCAGTACAGGACAGGTGAACACTGAAGCTTTCTTT; CDR3: CATSTGQVNTEAFF
size: .; V: TRBV30; D: .; J: TRBJ2-1; DNA: TGTGCCTGGTCGTGGGGGGTCTACAATGAGCAGTTCTTC; CDR3: CAWSWGVYNEQFF
size: .; V: TRBV24-1; D: TRBD1; J: TRBJ2-7; DNA: TGTGCCACCAGTGATCCCGGGACAGGGCCCTACGAGCAGTACTTC; CDR3: CATSDPGTGPYEQYF
size: .; V: TRBV2; D: TRBD1; J: TRBJ1-4; DNA: TGTGCCAGCAGCGGACAGGGCGGTGGTGAAAAACTGTTTTTT; CDR3: CASSGQGGGEKLFF
size: .; V: TRBV19; D: .; J: TRBJ2-2; DNA: TGTGCCAGTAGTATAGGGCCAGGGGATTTCGCCGGGGAGCTGTTTTTT; CDR3: CASSIGPGDFAGELFF
size: .; V: TRBV5-1; D: .; J: TRBJ2-7; DNA: TGCGCCAGCAGCAAACCCGAGGGGGTCAACGAGCAGTACTTC; CDR3: CASSKPEGVNEQYF
size: .; V: TRBV7-9; D: .; J: TRBJ2-7; DNA: TGTGCCAGCAGCTCCGACCTGACAGGACCGAAGGCCTACGAGCAGTACTTC; CDR3: CASSSDLTGPKAYEQYF
size: .; V: TRBV7-2; D: .; J: TRBJ1-2; DNA: TGTGCCAGCAGCTTAGATGGGCAGGGGCTGTATGGCTACACCTTC; CDR3: CASSLDGQGLYGYTF
size: .; V: TRBV5-6; D: .; J: TRBJ1-1; DNA: TGTGCCAGCAGCTTGGCAGGGTACACTGAAGCTTTCTTT; CDR3: CASSLAGYTEAFF
size: few; V: TRBV24-1; D: .; J: TRBJ2-5; DNA: TGTGCCACCAGTGATTTGTCAGGTCAGGAAGAGACCCAGTACTTC; CDR3: CATSDLSGQEETQYF
size: .; V: TRBV5-8; D: .; J: TRBJ2-7; DNA: TGTGCCAGCAGCTTGAGGACTCGGAAGGTCTACGAGCAGTACTTC; CDR3: CASSLRTRKVYEQYF
size: .; V: TRBV9; D: TRBD2; J: TRBJ2-1; DNA: TGTGCCAGCAGCTTGGGACTAGCGGGGGAGAATGAGCAGTTCTTC; CDR3: CASSLGLAGENEQFF
size: .; V: TRBV5-6; D: TRBD1; J: TRBJ2-1; DNA: TGTGCCAGCAGCCTTCTTGGACAGGCCAAGACGTCATATGCATTTTTCTTC; CDR3: CASSLLGQAKTSYAFFF
size: .; V: TRBV15; D: .; J: TRBJ1-2; DNA: TGTGCCACCAGCAGCCCGGGGAGGATGGATGGCTACACCTTC; CDR3: CATSSPGRMDGYTF
size: few; V: TRBV7-2; D: TRBD1; J: TRBJ1-4; DNA: TGTGCCAGCAGCCAACGGACAGGGAGTGAAAAACTGTTTTTT; CDR3: CASSQRTGSEKLFF
size: few; V: TRBV7-9; D: .; J: TRBJ2-7; DNA: TGTGCCAGCAGCTTAGGTCGGGACAACGAGCAGTACTTC; CDR3: CASSLGRDNEQYF
size: .; V: TRBV9; D: TRBD2; J: TRBJ2-1; DNA: TGTGCCAGCAGCGTCGGGCTAGCGGGGGCCTACTCCTACAATGAGCAGTTCTTC; CDR3: CASSVGLAGAYSYNEQFF
size: .; V: TRBV2; D: TRBD2; J: TRBJ2-7; DNA: TGTGCCAGCAGTTCCAGACTAGCGGGGGGGCTCGCCTACGAGCAGTACTTC; CDR3: CASSSRLAGGLAYEQYF
size: .; V: TRBV19; D: TRBD2; J: TRBJ2-5; DNA: TGTGCCAGTGGCCCCCGGGACTACGCGGAGACCCAGTACTTC; CDR3: CASGPRDYAETQYF
size: .; V: TRBV11-2; D: .; J: TRBJ2-1; DNA: TGTGCCAGCAGCTTAGCAGAGGGTCTTGAGCAGTTCTTC; CDR3: CASSLAEGLEQFF
size: .; V: TRBV4-3; D: .; J: TRBJ1-3; DNA: TGCGCCAGCAGCCAAGAGTTCGTGGCAGGTGGAAACACCATATATTTT; CDR3: CASSQEFVAGGNTIYF
size: .; V: TRBV18; D: TRBD2; J: TRBJ2-5; DNA: TGTGCCAGCTCATCGGGACTAGCGTCTAAGACCCAGTACTTC; CDR3: CASSSGLASKTQYF
size: few; V: TRBV7-2; D: TRBD1; J: TRBJ2-5; DNA: TGTGCCAGCAGCGAGTTACAGGGGATTGGGACCCAGTACTTC; CDR3: CASSELQGIGTQYF
size: .; V: TRBV18; D: .; J: TRBJ2-2; DNA: TGTGCCAGCTCACCCACCCTGGGTCTAGCCGGGAACACCGGGGAGCTGTTTTTT; CDR3: CASSPTLGLAGNTGELFF
size: .; V: TRBV5-1; D: TRBD1; J: TRBJ2-2; DNA: TGCGCCAGCAGCTTGGAGCAGGGGGCCGGGGAGCTGTTTTTT; CDR3: CASSLEQGAGELFF
size: .; V: TRBV6-2/TRBV6-3; D: .; J: TRBJ2-3; DNA: TGTGCCAGCAGTTACCCCGAGGATACGCAGTATTTT; CDR3: CASSYPEDTQYF
size: .; V: TRBV27; D: .; J: TRBJ2-5; DNA: TGTGCCAGCAGTCCAAACGGCGGACAAGAGACCCAGTACTTC; CDR3: CASSPNGGQETQYF